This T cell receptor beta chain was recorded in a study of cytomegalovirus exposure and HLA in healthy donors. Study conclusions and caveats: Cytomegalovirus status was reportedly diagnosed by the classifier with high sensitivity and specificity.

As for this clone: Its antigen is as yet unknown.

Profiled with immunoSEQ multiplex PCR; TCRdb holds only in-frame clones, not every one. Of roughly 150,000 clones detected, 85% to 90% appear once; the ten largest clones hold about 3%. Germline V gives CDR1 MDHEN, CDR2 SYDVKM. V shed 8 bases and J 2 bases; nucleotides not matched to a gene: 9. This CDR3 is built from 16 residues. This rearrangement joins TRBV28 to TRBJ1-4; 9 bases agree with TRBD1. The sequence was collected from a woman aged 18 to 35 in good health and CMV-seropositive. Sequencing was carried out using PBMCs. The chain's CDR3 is CASFSGTGYTNEKLFF. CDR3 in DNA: TGTGCCAGCTTTAGCGGGACAGGGTACACTAATGAAAAACTGTTTTTT.